Each of the 26 T cell receptor beta chains below was sequenced from the same sample in a study of response to subunit inactivated influenza vaccine (dated by TCRdb to between 2017 and 2018). In the paper's terms, the time point label means: 45 to 55 days after influenza vaccine administration. To prepare the library, RT-PCR was applied. Sequencing took place on an Illumina HiSeq 2500. The public reads were reprocessed in TCRdb via fastp at Q25 and MiXCR, keeping in-frame beta chains. Each entry is one CDR3 protein sequence, shown with its most common DNA and genes. Within this sample are fewer than 700,000 distinct CDR3 sequences, with around 13% of them counted one time only. The biggest ten clones account for 10% to 15% of the sample. The material sequenced was PBMCs from blood, taken more than 35 days after vaccination. Receptors originate from a man aged 50 to 59 who received an inactivated influenza vaccine. Donor details come from another sample of the same person, matched by shared clones.

This clonotype was counted between two and nine times. The chain couples TRBV20-1 to TRBJ1-1; D ambiguous. The germline V and J ends were trimmed by 2 bases and 8 bases, with 15 bases remaining between them. This CDR3 is 13 amino acids long. Looked up from germline, CDR1 is DFQATT and CDR2 is SNEGSKA (reference sequence). The CDR3 DNA follows: TGCAGTGCTAGACCGGGATCTTATAACGAAGCTTTCTTT. Translating gives CSARPGSYNEAFF.

J is TRBJ1-4 and V is TRBV4-2, with 8 bases that match TRBD1. The CDR3 extends over 20 amino acids. Looked up from germline, CDR1 is LGHNA and CDR2 is YNFKEQ. V shed 3 bases, J shed 7 bases, and the junction held 22 bases outside the gene matches. In nucleotides, the CDR3 is TGTGCCAGCAGCCAGGACATCGGGGGGCGCAGGGGGCTCCCTAGTGAAAAACTGTTTTTT. This sequence encodes CASSQDIGGRRGLPSEKLFF.

This clonotype occurred a few times. The rearrangement joins TRBV12-3 or TRBV12-4 to TRBJ2-2, with 7 positions matching TRBD1. This CDR3 is built from 13 residues. With 6 bases clipped from V and 10 bases from J, the junction kept 8 bases outside the gene matches. The CDR3 reads CASRRGQREELFF. CDR3 sequence (DNA): TGTGCCAGCAGAAGGGGACAGCGAGAGGAGCTGTTTTTT.

This clonotype turned up a few times. The CDR3 DNA reads TGTGCCAGCAGTTCTCCGACAGTGAACACTGAAGCTTTCTTT. This translates into CASSSPTVNTEAFF. The chain couples TRBV6-5 to TRBJ1-1; D may be TRBD1 (5 bases). The CDR3 covers 14 residues. CDR1 MNHEY and CDR2 SVGAGI come from the germline V gene. Trimming left V 4 bases short and J 0 bases short, with 9 bases between.

This clonotype occurred a few times. The chain joins TRBV5-1 to TRBJ2-7; D is unclear. The ends were cut back, 0 bases at V and 5 bases at J, with 12 bases in the middle. Germline assignment: CDR1 SGHRS and CDR2 YFSETQ. This CDR3 has 14 amino acids. CDR3 residues: CASSLGADIHEQYF. CDR3 bases: TGCGCCAGCAGCTTGGGGGCAGACATCCACGAGCAGTACTTC.

V and J are TRBV3-1 and TRBJ2-1; TRBD2 matches 7 bases. This CDR3 has 17 amino acids. CDR1 is LGHDT and CDR2 is YNNKEL in the germline V gene (reference sequence). Germline trimming cut 0 bases from V and 2 bases from J; bases unmatched to any gene: 7. CDR3 sequence reads: CASSQDLSGAAYNEQFF. CDR3 DNA sequence: TGTGCCAGCAGCCAAGATCTGAGCGGGGCGGCCTACAATGAGCAGTTCTTC.

This clonotype was detected only a few times. The V and J genes are TRBV20-1 and TRBJ2-5; 7 bases map to TRBD2. Germline CDR1 and CDR2: DFQATT and SNEGSKA (reference sequence). The CDR3 runs 15 residues. Trimming cost V 0 bases and J 5 bases; bases outside gene matches: 9. The CDR3 nucleotides read TGCAGTGCTAGAGATCGTGGGAGGGTAATGGAGACCCAGTACTTC. This gives the protein CSARDRGRVMETQYF.

This clonotype showed up many times. The chain links TRBV10-3 to TRBJ2-1; D ambiguous. Looked up from germline, CDR1 is ENHRY and CDR2 is SYGVKD. CDR3 length: 13 residues. Trimming left V 0 bases short and J 8 bases short, with 8 bases between. CDR3 bases: TGTGCCATCAGTGAGTCATCTGTGGATGAGCAGTTCTTC. It yields the protein CAISESSVDEQFF.

This clonotype was seen at least ten times. The chain is built from TRBV20-1 and TRBJ2-7; D remains unclear. Germline loops: CDR1 DFQATT, CDR2 SNEGSKA (reference sequence). V dropped 0 bases and J dropped 2 bases, with 11 bases sitting between them. This CDR3 region has 14 residues. As DNA, the CDR3 is TGCAGTGCTAGAGATGTGAAGGGCACCTACGAGCAGTACTTC. This sequence encodes CSARDVKGTYEQYF.

The sample holds a few counts of this clonotype. The V call is TRBV28, the J call TRBJ2-3, with D possibly TRBD1 on 5 matching bases. The CDR3 contains 17 residues. The ends were cut back, 1 base at V and 0 bases at J, with 14 bases in the middle. The V gene's germline CDR1 is MDHEN and CDR2 SYDVKM. The DNA of the CDR3 is TGTGCCAGCAGTTTATTCGGCAGGGCGTACAGCACAGATACGCAGTATTTT. Translated, it gives CASSLFGRAYSTDTQYF.

Here the CDR3 DNA reads TGTGCCAGCAGTGAAGTCCGCGGGAGGGCCCCATATACGCAGTATTTT. It yields the protein CASSEVRGRAPYTQYF. The chain carries TRBV25-1 and TRBJ2-3; 9 nucleotides match TRBD2. CDR3 length: 16 residues. Germline loops: CDR1 MGHDK, CDR2 SYGVNS. J gave up 7 bases and V 2 bases, and 10 bases lay outside the gene matches. Using reference TRBV25-1 and TRBJ2-3 for the parts outside the CDR3, the full variable domain is EADIYQTPRYLVIGTGKKITLECSQTMGHDKMYWYQQDPGMELHLIHYSYGVNSTEKGDLSSESTVSRIRTEHFPLTLESARPSHTSQYLCASSEVRGRAPYTQYFGPGTRLTVL.

This clonotype has a handful of counts. The V and J genes are TRBV6-2 or TRBV6-3 and TRBJ1-2, with unresolved D. V dropped 4 bases and J dropped 5 bases, with 11 bases sitting between them. Per germline, CDR1 MNHEY and CDR2 SVGEGT. This CDR3 region has 13 residues. The DNA of the CDR3 is TGTGCCAGCAGTTCAGTCAGGAGTTATGGCTACACCTTC. It encodes CASSSVRSYGYTF.

In its sample, this clonotype was seen a few times. The rearrangement links TRBV20-1 to TRBJ2-7; 9 bases align to TRBD1. Germline lookup yields CDR1 DFQATT and CDR2 SNEGSKA (reference sequence). Unmatched junction bases numbered 4, after V lost 0 bases and J lost 4 bases. The CDR3 loop spans 14 amino acids. The CDR3 nucleotides read TGCAGTGCTAGAGATACGGACAGGGGTTACGAGCAGTACTTC. Its protein product is CSARDTDRGYEQYF.

The chain recombines TRBV11-2 with TRBJ2-3, with D maybe TRBD2 (5 bases). The germline V gene encodes CDR1 SGHAT and CDR2 FQNNGV. The V end lost 2 bases, the J end lost 7 bases, and 16 bases lay between the germline ends. This CDR3 has 15 residues. The CDR3 DNA sequence: TGTGCCAGCAGCTTAATGGTGGGAGTGGAGTATACGCAGTATTTT. This codes for CASSLMVGVEYTQYF.

In its sample, this clonotype was seen a few times. The chain is built from TRBV12-3 or TRBV12-4 and TRBJ2-1; 7 bases map to TRBD1. The CDR3 runs 15 residues. The ends lost 6 bases at V and 5 bases at J; junction bases unmatched: 10. This CDR3 is CASRPGTVRDNEQFF. The CDR3 nucleotides read TGTGCCAGCAGGCCTGGGACAGTGAGGGACAATGAGCAGTTCTTC.

The rearrangement uses TRBV5-1 and TRBJ2-5; TRBD2 might be the D (6 bases). The V end was cut by 0 bases, the J end by 5 bases, with 17 bases between. Germline lookup yields CDR1 SGHRS and CDR2 YFSETQ. There are 16 residues in the CDR3. CDR3: CASSLALARDLETQYF. The CDR3 nucleotides are TGCGCCAGCAGCTTGGCCCTAGCGCGCGACTTGGAGACCCAGTACTTC.

This clonotype was picked up a small number of times. The rearrangement joins TRBV3-1 to TRBJ2-7, with D maybe TRBD2 (6 bases). V was cut by 2 bases and J by 3 bases, with 11 bases left in between. In germline, CDR1 is LGHDT, CDR2 YNNKEL (reference sequence). This CDR3 spans 14 amino acids. The CDR3 reads CASSQPGLDYEQYF. The CDR3 nucleotides are TGTGCCAGCAGCCAACCGGGACTTGACTACGAGCAGTACTTC.

The chain uses TRBV12-3 or TRBV12-4 and TRBJ2-5; tentatively, D is TRBD1 (6 bases). V was clipped by 7 bases and J by 0 bases, with 12 bases between them. CDR3 length: 14 amino acids. In nucleotides, the CDR3 is TGTGCCAGCACCTCCGGGACATACCAAGAGACCCAGTACTTC. Its translation is CASTSGTYQETQYF.

The chain employs TRBV10-3 and TRBJ2-7, with 11 bases aligning to TRBD1. This CDR3 region has 13 residues. Germline V CDR1 and CDR2: ENHRY, SYGVKD. Trimming removed 6 bases from V and 5 bases from J; junction bases left unmatched: 3. As DNA, the CDR3 is TGTGCCATCAGAGGACAGGGGGCCAACGAGCAGTACTTC. As protein: CAIRGQGANEQYF.

This clonotype was observed many times. The chain joins TRBV7-6 to TRBJ1-5, with a possible D match to TRBD1 (6 bases). Trimming pared 5 bases from V and 0 bases from J, leaving 11 bases between. The CDR3 runs to 15 residues. Germline loops: CDR1 SGHVS, CDR2 FNYEAQ. The CDR3 region has the DNA TGTGCCAGCAGCCGGACAGCAAATAGCAATCAGCCCCAGCATTTT. Encoded protein: CASSRTANSNQPQHF.

This clonotype was found a few times. V usage is TRBV27 and J usage is TRBJ2-6; perhaps D is TRBD1 or TRBD2 (5 bases each). This CDR3 comprises 14 residues. The V and J ends lost 11 bases and 0 bases respectively, with 11 bases between them. The germline CDR1 and CDR2 sequences are MNHEY and SMNVEV (reference sequence). Written as DNA, the CDR3 is TGTGCCTCGGGGACCGCCTCTGGGGCCAACGTCCTGACTTTC. It encodes CASGTASGANVLTF.

There are a few counts of this clonotype. This chain joins TRBV5-1 and TRBJ2-5; 7 bases are shared with TRBD1. The V gene's germline CDR1 is SGHRS and CDR2 YFSETQ. The CDR3 is 15 residues long. J gave up 5 bases and V 1 base, and 8 bases lay outside the gene matches. CDR3 in DNA: TGCGCCAGCAGCTTGCAAGGGGGCGTTCAGGAGACCCAGTACTTC. Its protein product is CASSLQGGVQETQYF.

J is TRBJ2-1 and V is TRBV7-9, with 11 bases fitting TRBD2. J lost 11 bases, V lost 1 base, and 7 bases had no gene match. Germline V gene data show CDR1 as SEHNR and CDR2 as FQNEAQ (reference sequence). CDR3 length equals 15 residues. CDR3 DNA sequence: TGTGCCAGCAGCTTAGGTAGCGGGGGGGGACACCAGCAGTTCTTC. This sequence encodes CASSLGSGGGHQQFF.

This clonotype was counted only a few times. The CDR3 DNA sequence: TGCGCCAGCAGGGTACAGGGGGCGCACACTGAAGCTTTCTTT. This translates into CASRVQGAHTEAFF. The gene calls are TRBV4-3 and TRBJ1-1, with TRBD1 matching 9 bases. Germline V gene lookup returns CDR1 LGHNA and CDR2 YSLEER. J was trimmed by 3 bases and V by 6 bases; bases with no gene match: 5. The CDR3 length is 14 residues.

This clonotype was seen ten or more times. The chain links TRBV6-2 or TRBV6-3 to TRBJ1-1, with a tentative D call TRBD1 (6 bases). The V gene lost 2 bases and the J gene lost 2 bases, with 12 bases spanning the gap. The V gene's germline CDR1 is MNHEY and CDR2 SVGEGT. The length of the CDR3 is 15 residues. Here the CDR3 reads CASSYTAGANTEAFF. In nucleotides, the CDR3 is TGTGCCAGCAGTTACACGGCAGGGGCCAACACTGAAGCTTTCTTT.

This clonotype was found a few times. The V gene is TRBV5-5, the J gene TRBJ2-6; D is uncertain. Trimming left V 0 bases short and J 1 base short, with 8 bases between. Per germline, CDR1 SGHKS and CDR2 YYEKEE (reference sequence). This CDR3 contains 16 residues. CDR3 coding DNA: TGTGCCAGCAGCTTGGCCGTCGTTTCTGGGGCCAACGTCCTGACTTTC. Translating gives CASSLAVVSGANVLTF.